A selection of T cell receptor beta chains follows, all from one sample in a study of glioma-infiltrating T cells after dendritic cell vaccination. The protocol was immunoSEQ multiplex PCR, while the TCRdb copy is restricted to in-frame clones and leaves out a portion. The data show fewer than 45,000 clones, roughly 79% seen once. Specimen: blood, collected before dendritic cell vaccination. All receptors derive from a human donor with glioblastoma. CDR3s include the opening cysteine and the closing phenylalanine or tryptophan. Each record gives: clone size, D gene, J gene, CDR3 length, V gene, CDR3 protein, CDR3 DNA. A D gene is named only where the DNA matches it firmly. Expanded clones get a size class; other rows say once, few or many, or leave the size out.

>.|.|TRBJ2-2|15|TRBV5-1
CASSLVTGNTGELFF
TGCGCCAGCAGCTTAGTTACAGGGAACACCGGGGAGCTGTTTTTT
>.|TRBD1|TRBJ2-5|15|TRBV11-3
CASSLGSGGRETQYF
TGTGCCAGCAGCTTAGGTTCAGGGGGCAGAGAGACCCAGTACTTC
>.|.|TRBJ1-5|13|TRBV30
CAWGNPGNQPQHF
TGTGCCTGGGGAAACCCAGGGAATCAGCCCCAGCATTTT
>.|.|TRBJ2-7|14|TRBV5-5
CASSFRDKTYEQYF
TGTGCCAGCAGCTTTAGAGACAAGACCTACGAGCAGTACTTC
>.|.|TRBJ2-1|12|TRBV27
CASSLGGNEQFF
TGTGCCAGCAGTTTAGGGGGGAATGAGCAGTTCTTC
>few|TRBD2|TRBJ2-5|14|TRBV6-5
CASSYGGEQETQYF
TGTGCCAGCAGTTACGGGGGGGAACAAGAGACCCAGTACTTC
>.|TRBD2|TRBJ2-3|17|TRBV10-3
CAIKGGTSGTAGDTQYF
TGTGCCATCAAAGGCGGGACTAGCGGGACCGCGGGAGATACGCAGTATTTT
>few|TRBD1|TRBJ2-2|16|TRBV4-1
CASSRYGTGNTGELFF
TGCGCCAGCAGCCGGTACGGGACAGGGAACACCGGGGAGCTGTTTTTT
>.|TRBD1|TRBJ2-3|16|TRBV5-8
CASSAYWGQGPDTQYF
TGTGCCAGCAGCGCCTACTGGGGACAGGGCCCAGATACGCAGTATTTT
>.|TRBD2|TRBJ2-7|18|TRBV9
CASSVGPSGGARYYEQYF
TGTGCCAGCAGCGTTGGGCCTAGCGGGGGTGCTCGCTACTACGAGCAGTACTTC
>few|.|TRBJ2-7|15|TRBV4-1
CASSQDMAGNYEQYF
TGCGCCAGCAGCCAAGATATGGCAGGAAACTACGAGCAGTACTTC
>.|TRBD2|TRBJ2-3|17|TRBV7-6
CASSFSPPSGGADTQYF
TGTGCCAGCAGCTTTAGTCCACCTAGCGGGGGCGCAGATACGCAGTATTTT
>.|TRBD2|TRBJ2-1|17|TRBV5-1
CASSPAFRGGTNNEQFF
TGCGCCAGCAGCCCGGCGTTTCGCGGGGGTACGAACAATGAGCAGTTCTTC
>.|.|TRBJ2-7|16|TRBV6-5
CASSYSQGGSEYEQYF
TGTGCCAGCAGTTACTCCCAGGGGGGCTCGGAATACGAGCAGTACTTC
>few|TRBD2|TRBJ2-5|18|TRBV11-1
CASTSKETSGPSWRTQYF
TGTGCCAGCACCTCAAAAGAGACTAGCGGGCCGAGTTGGAGGACCCAGTACTTC
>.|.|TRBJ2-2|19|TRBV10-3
CAISDQVGSPTRSPGELFF
TGTGCCATCAGTGATCAAGTGGGCAGCCCCACCAGGTCTCCCGGGGAGCTGTTTTTT
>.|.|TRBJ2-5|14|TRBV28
CASSLDSTPETQYF
TGTGCCAGCAGTTTAGACAGTACCCCAGAGACCCAGTACTTC
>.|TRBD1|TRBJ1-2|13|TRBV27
CASSIQGSGGYTF
TGTGCCAGCAGTATACAGGGGTCGGGTGGCTACACCTTC
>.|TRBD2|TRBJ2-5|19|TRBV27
CASSLFGASGGEYQETQYF
TGTGCCAGCAGTTTATTTGGGGCTAGCGGGGGGGAGTACCAAGAGACCCAGTACTTC
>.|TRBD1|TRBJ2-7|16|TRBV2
CASSSSHRGLGYEQYF
TGTGCCAGCAGTTCTAGCCACAGGGGATTGGGTTACGAGCAGTACTTC
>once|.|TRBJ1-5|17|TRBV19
CASSISGRGYSNQPQHF
TGTGCCAGTAGTATCTCTGGCAGAGGTTATAGCAATCAGCCCCAGCATTTT
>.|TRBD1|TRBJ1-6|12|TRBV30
CAWSWTGTPLHF
TGTGCCTGGAGTTGGACAGGGACACCCCTCCACTTT
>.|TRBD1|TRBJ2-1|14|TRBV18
CASSPGQGANEQFF
TGTGCCAGCTCACCGGGACAGGGGGCGAATGAGCAGTTCTTC
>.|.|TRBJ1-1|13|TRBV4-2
CARGGRRRTEAFF
TGTGCCAGAGGAGGTCGAAGGCGCACTGAAGCTTTCTTT
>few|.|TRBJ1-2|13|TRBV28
CASISGYRDGYTF
TGTGCCAGCATATCGGGTTACAGGGATGGCTACACCTTC
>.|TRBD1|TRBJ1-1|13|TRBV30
CACETGLNTEAFF
TGTGCCTGCGAGACAGGGTTGAACACTGAAGCTTTCTTT
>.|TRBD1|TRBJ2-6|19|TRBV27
CASSLFSRQGEYGANVLTF
TGTGCCAGCAGTTTATTTTCTCGACAGGGGGAGTATGGGGCCAACGTCCTGACTTTC
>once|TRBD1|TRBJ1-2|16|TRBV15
CATSRDLTGGDYGYTF
TGTGCCACCAGCAGAGATCTCACAGGGGGCGACTATGGCTACACCTTC
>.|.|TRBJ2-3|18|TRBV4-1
CASSQVGGTYTSTDTQYF
TGCGCCAGCAGCCAAGTCGGGGGAACGTACACTAGCACAGATACGCAGTATTTT
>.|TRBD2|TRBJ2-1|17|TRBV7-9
CASSLALAGGQHNEQFF
TGTGCCAGCAGCTTAGCCTTAGCGGGGGGGCAGCACAATGAGCAGTTCTTC
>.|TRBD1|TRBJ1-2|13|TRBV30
CAWSRQGIDGYTF
TGTGCCTGGAGCCGACAGGGTATAGATGGCTACACCTTC
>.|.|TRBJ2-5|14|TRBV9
CASSVGPGEETQYF
TGTGCCAGCAGCGTAGGTCCAGGGGAAGAGACCCAGTACTTC
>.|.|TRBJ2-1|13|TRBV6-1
CASRENSYNEQFF
TGTGCCAGCAGGGAAAACTCGTACAATGAGCAGTTCTTC
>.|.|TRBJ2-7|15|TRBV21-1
CASSGTQGALDEQYF
TGTGCCAGCAGCGGAACTCAGGGGGCTTTGGACGAGCAGTACTTC
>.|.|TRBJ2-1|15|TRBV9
CASSAAPGTKNEQFF
TGTGCCAGCAGCGCGGCTCCCGGGACAAAGAATGAGCAGTTCTTC
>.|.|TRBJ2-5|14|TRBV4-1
CASSQYRSEETQYF
TGCGCCAGCAGCCAGTACAGGTCGGAAGAGACCCAGTACTTC
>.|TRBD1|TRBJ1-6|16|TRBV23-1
CASSHLGQGGYSPLHF
TGCGCCAGCAGTCACCTCGGACAGGGAGGATACTCACCCCTCCACTTT
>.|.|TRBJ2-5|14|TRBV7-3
CASSPGSVQETQYF
TGTGCCAGCAGCCCGGGTTCCGTGCAAGAGACCCAGTACTTC
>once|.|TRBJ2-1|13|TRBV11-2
CASSYTRSGEQFF
TGTGCCAGCAGCTATACTAGATCCGGTGAGCAGTTCTTC
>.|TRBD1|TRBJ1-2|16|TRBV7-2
CASSLEGGGQVGGYTF
TGTGCCAGCAGCTTAGAGGGAGGGGGACAGGTTGGTGGCTACACCTTC
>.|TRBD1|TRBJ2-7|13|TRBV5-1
CASSWDRGYEQYF
TGCGCCAGCAGCTGGGACAGGGGTTACGAGCAGTACTTC
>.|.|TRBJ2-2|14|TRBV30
CAWRTAGDTGELFF
TGTGCCTGGAGGACGGCAGGGGATACCGGGGAGCTGTTTTTT
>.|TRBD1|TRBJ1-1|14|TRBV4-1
CASRDRAMNTEAFF
TGCGCCAGCAGGGACAGGGCTATGAACACTGAAGCTTTCTTT
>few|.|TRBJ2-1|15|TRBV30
CAWSVRGLTYNEQFF
TGTGCCTGGAGTGTGCGGGGGCTCACCTACAATGAGCAGTTCTTC
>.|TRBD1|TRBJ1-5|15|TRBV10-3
CAISDTDRENQPQHF
TGTGCCATCAGTGATACTGACAGGGAAAATCAGCCCCAGCATTTT
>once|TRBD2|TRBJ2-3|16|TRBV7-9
CASSSTSGGAGDTQYF
TGTGCCAGCAGTTCTACTAGCGGGGGGGCCGGGGATACGCAGTATTTT
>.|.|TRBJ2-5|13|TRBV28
CASRPGVLETQYF
TGTGCCAGTCGTCCAGGGGTTCTAGAGACCCAGTACTTC
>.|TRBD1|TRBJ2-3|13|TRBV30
CALGQGSTDTQYF
TGTGCCCTTGGACAGGGGAGCACAGATACGCAGTATTTT
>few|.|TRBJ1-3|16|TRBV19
CASSISGVGSGNTIYF
TGTGCCAGTAGTATTTCAGGTGTAGGCTCTGGAAACACCATATATTTT
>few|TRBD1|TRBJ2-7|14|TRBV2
CASSVGTGRGEQYF
TGTGCCAGCAGTGTCGGGACAGGGAGGGGCGAGCAGTACTTC
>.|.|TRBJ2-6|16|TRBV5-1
CASSLAGGSGANVLTF
TGCGCCAGCAGCTTGGCTGGAGGCTCTGGGGCCAACGTCCTGACTTTC
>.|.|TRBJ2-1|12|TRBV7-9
CASSFGSPEQFF
TGTGCCAGCAGCTTCGGTTCGCCCGAGCAGTTCTTC
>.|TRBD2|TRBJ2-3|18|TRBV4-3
CASSQEVSGGISTDTQYF
TGCGCCAGCAGCCAAGAGGTTAGCGGGGGGATTAGCACAGATACGCAGTATTTT